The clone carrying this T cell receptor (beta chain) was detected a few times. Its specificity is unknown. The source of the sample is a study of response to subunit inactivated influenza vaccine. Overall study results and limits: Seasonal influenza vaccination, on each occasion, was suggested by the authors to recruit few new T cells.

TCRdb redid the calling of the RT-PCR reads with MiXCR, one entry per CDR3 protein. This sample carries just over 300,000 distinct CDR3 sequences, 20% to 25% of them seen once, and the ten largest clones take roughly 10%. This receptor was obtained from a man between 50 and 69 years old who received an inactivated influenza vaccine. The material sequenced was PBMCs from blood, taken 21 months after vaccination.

CDR3 in DNA: TGTGCCAGCAGCCTGTGGGCGGGGAACCAAGAGACCCAGTACTTC. Translated: CASSLWAGNQETQYF. The chain couples TRBV7-6 to TRBJ2-5; D may be TRBD2 (6 bases). The CDR3 covers 15 residues. Trimming stripped 5 bases from V and 0 bases from J, with 13 bases between. Germline lookup yields CDR1 SGHVS and CDR2 FNYEAQ. The complete variable domain, with remaining parts taken from reference TRBV7-6 and TRBJ2-5, reads GAGVSQSPRYKVTKRGQDVALRCDPISGHVSLYWYRQALGQGPEFLTYFNYEAQQDKSGLPNDRFSAERPEGSISTLTIQRTEQRDSAMYRCASSLWAGNQETQYFGPGTRLLVL.